Detailed here is one TCR beta chain. Its antigen remains unknown. At one boundary the junction diverges from the germline segment, which might be a read error. The use of a sample-barcoded 5' primer and a J-beta primer mix characterized a second PCR of 7 to 11 cycles. TCRdb reprocessed the 5' RACE reads via MiXCR and lists one record per CDR3 protein. The repertoire includes about 1.7 million distinct CDR3 sequences, about 30% of them detected once, and around 7.7% sits in the top ten. This CDR3 contains 12 residues. Germline CDR1 DFQATT, CDR2 SNEGSKA (reference sequence). This sample is part of a study of blood T cells in healthy people across ages. Study-wide results and limits: Among long-lived donors, naive CD4+ cells were more numerous and diversity higher than in aged donors.

Total RNA, at least 5 micrograms per sample, was extracted from PBMCs. The rearrangement links TRBV20-1 to TRBJ2-1; possible D gene TRBD2, 6 bases. The sequence derives from a woman in her twenties or thirties in good health. The sample was blood. Here the CDR3 DNA reads TGCAGTGTTAGCGGTAGACTCGATGAGCGGTTCTTC. Encoded protein: CSVSGRLDERFF.